This T cell receptor beta chain came from a study of T cell responses to AZD1222 COVID-19 vaccine. Using immunoSEQ multiplex PCR, the repertoire was profiled, and TCRdb retains in-frame clones only, with some absent. The table has 54,000 or so clones, roughly 90% seen once; the top ten hold 2%. The specimen was peripheral blood, collected on day 0 of AZD1222 vaccination. The source is an adult in good health.

CDR3 nucleotide sequence: TGTGCCAGTAGTATGGGAGGGAAGAGCTATGGCTACACCTTC. Its protein is CASSMGGKSYGYTF. The rearrangement joins TRBV19 to TRBJ1-2, with no clear D. There are 14 residues in the CDR3. V was clipped by 3 bases and J by 4 bases, with 12 bases between them. Germline values: CDR1 LNHDA, CDR2 SQIVND (reference sequence).